This T cell receptor (beta chain) was retrieved from a study of blood T cells in healthy people across ages. Study findings and constraints: Relative to aged donors, long-lived donors carried more naive CD4+ cells and displayed higher diversity. Strongly correlated with naive T cell percentage was TCR beta diversity.

Germline V gene data show CDR1 as SGHTA and CDR2 as FQGNSA. With 10 bases removed from V and 4 bases from J, the gap between germline ends came to 16 bases. The CDR3 runs 13 residues. Worth noting for this clonotype: The antigen is unknown.

Together with a sample-barcoded 5' primer, a J-beta primer mix was included in a second PCR lasting roughly 6 to 12 cycles. Tagging of each cDNA molecule was performed by a template-switch adaptor with 12 random nucleotides. TCRdb analysed the 5' RACE reads with MiXCR anew, one entry per CDR3 protein. The table has approximately 810,000 distinct CDR3 sequences, about 28% seen once. PBMCs, at least 6 million per sample, were isolated. This sequence originates from a woman of 80 years or more in good health. The chain recombines TRBV7-2 with TRBJ2-5; D unresolved. Material for sequencing was blood. CDR3 residues: CANSRRAGETQYF. CDR3 coding DNA: TGTGCCAACTCCCGTCGGGCTGGAGAGACCCAGTACTTC.